This TCR beta chain comes out of a study of T cell repertoires in cytomegalovirus infection. Study-level background: The study used recently identified HLA-C-restricted and well-studied HLA-B-restricted CMV epitopes. Public signatures in TCR beta pointed to CMV infection and matching HLA type. Study-wide points: The response measured ex vivo was dominated by TCR beta clonotypes (HLA-C-restricted and CMV-specific). Cumulative public TCR beta family frequency identified CMV carriers with the relevant HLA.

The CDR3 loop spans 15 amino acids. Germline-derived CDR1 and CDR2 are SGHTA and FQGNSA. Unmatched junction bases numbered 7, after V lost 7 bases and J lost 2 bases. TCRdb fed the reads into MiXCR, producing one record per CDR3 protein. The table includes roughly 500,000 distinct CDR3 sequences, 25% to 35% detected once. In regard to this clonotype: The antigen remains unidentified.

The clonotype originates from a human donor in good health (CMV status not recorded). Some clones in this sample may be carry-over from other donors' samples. The sample consisted of cultured PBMCs, taken from culture after CMV antigen stimulation. The V and J genes are TRBV7-2 and TRBJ2-7; 11 nucleotides line up with TRBD2. CDR3 nucleotides: TGTGCCAGCACCTTCTCGACTAGCGGGACCTACGAGCAGTACTTC. The encoded protein is CASTFSTSGTYEQYF. The full variable domain, in which reference TRBV7-2 and TRBJ2-7 provide the parts outside the CDR3, is GAGVSQSPSNKVTEKGKDVELRCDPISGHTALYWYRQSLGQGLEFLIYFQGNSAPDKSGLPSDRFSAERTGGSVSTLTIQRTQQEDSAVYLCASTFSTSGTYEQYFGPGTRLTVT.